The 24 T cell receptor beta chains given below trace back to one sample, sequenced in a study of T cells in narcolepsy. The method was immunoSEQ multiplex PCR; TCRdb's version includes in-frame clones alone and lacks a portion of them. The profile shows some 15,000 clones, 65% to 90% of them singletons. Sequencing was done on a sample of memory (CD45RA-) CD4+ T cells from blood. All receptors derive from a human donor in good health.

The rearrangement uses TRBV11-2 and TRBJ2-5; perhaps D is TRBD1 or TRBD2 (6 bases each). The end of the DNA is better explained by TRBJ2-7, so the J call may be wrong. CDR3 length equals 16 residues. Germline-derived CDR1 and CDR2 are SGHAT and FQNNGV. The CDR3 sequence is CASSSLGGRGGYEQYF. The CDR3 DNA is TGTGCCAGCAGCTCCCTCGGGGGCAGAGGAGGCTACGAGCAGTACTTC.

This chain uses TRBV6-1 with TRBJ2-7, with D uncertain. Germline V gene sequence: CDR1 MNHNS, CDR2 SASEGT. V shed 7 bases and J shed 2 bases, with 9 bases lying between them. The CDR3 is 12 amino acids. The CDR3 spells CASTQGTYEQYF. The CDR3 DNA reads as TGTGCCAGCACTCAAGGGACCTACGAGCAGTACTTC.

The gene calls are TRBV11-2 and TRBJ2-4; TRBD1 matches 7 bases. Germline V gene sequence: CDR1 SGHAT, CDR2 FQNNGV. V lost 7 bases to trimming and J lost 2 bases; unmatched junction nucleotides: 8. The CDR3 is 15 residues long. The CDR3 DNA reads TGTGCCAGCACAAACACAGGGGCCTCCAAAAACATTCAGTACTTC. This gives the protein CASTNTGASKNIQYF.

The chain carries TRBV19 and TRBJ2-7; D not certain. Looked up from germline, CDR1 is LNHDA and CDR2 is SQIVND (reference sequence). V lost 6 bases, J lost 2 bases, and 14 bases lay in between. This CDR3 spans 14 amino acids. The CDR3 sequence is CASRAPGLPYEQYF. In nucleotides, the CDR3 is TGTGCCAGTAGGGCCCCAGGCCTCCCCTACGAGCAGTACTTC.

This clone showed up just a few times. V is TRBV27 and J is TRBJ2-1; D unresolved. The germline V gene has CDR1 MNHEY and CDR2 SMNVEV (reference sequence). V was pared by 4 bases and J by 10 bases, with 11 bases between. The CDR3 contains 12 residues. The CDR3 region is CASSSFSGEQFF. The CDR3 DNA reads TGTGCCAGCAGTTCTTTCAGTGGGGAGCAGTTCTTC.

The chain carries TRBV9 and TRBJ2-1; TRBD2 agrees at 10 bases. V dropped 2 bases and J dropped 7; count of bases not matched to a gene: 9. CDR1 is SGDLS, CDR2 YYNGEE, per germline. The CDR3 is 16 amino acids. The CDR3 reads CASSVSGTSAGNEQFF. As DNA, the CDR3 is TGTGCCAGCAGCGTTTCCGGGACTAGCGCGGGAAATGAGCAGTTCTTC.

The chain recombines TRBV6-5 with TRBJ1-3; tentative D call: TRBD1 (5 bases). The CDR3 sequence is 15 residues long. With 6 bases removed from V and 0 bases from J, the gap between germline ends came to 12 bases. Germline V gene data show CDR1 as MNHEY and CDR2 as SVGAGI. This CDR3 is CASSRGLSSGNTIYF. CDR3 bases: TGTGCCAGCAGCCGGGGACTGTCCTCTGGAAACACCATATATTTT.

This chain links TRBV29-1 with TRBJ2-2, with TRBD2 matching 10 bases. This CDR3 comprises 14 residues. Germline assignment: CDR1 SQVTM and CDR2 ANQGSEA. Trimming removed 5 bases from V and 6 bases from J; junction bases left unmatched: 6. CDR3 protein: CSVSSGSLAGELFF. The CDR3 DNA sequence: TGCAGCGTTTCTAGCGGGAGTTTGGCCGGGGAGCTGTTTTTT.

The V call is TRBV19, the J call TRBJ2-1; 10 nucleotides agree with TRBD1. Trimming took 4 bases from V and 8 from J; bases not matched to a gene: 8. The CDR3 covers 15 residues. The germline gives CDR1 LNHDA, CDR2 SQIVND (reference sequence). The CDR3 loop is CASSTAGQGRDEQFF. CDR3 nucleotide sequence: TGTGCCAGTAGTACGGCGGGACAGGGGAGGGATGAGCAGTTCTTC. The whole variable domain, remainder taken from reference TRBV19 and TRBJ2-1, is DGGITQSPKYLFRKEGQNVTLSCEQNLNHDAMYWYRQDPGQGLRLIYYSQIVNDFQKGDIAEGYSVSREKKESFPLTVTSAQKNPTAFYLCASSTAGQGRDEQFFGPGTRLTVL.

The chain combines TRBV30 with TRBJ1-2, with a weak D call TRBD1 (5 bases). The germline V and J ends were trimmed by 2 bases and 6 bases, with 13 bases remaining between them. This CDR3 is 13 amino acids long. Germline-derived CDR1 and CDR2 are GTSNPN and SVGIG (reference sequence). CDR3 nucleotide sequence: TGTGCCTGGAGTCCTCGGCGAGGGGATGGCTACACCTTC. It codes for CAWSPRRGDGYTF.

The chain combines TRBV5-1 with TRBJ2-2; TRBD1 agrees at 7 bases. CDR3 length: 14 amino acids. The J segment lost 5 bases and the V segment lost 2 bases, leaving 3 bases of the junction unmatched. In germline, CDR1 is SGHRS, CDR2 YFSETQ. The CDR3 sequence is CASSLDRVTGELFF. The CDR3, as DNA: TGCGCCAGCAGCTTAGACAGGGTTACCGGGGAGCTGTTTTTT.

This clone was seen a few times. CDR3 protein: CASRGLAIFYNEQFF. CDR3 DNA sequence: TGTGCCAGCCGCGGACTAGCGATATTCTACAATGAGCAGTTCTTC. This chain links TRBV6-5 with TRBJ2-1, with TRBD2 matching over 9 bases. This CDR3 has 15 amino acids. Germline V lookup: CDR1 MNHEY, CDR2 SVGAGI. The V gene end was trimmed by 8 bases and the J gene end by 3 bases; junction bases not matched to a gene: 8.

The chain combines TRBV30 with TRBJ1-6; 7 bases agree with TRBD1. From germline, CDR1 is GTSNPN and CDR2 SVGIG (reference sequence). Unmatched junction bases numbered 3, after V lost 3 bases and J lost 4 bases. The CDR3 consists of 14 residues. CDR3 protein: CAWRTGLYNSPLHF. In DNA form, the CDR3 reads TGTGCCTGGAGGACAGGGCTTTATAATTCACCCCTCCACTTT.

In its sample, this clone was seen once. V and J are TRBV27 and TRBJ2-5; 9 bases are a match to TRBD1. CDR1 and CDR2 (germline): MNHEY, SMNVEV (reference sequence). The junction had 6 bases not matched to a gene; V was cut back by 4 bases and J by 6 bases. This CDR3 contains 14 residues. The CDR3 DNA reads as TGTGCCAGCAGTTCCACCGGGACAGGGAAGACCCAGTACTTC. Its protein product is CASSSTGTGKTQYF.

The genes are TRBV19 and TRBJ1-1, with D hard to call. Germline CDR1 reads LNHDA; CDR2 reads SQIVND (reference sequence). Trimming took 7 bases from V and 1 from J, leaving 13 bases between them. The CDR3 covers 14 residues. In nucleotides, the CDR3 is TGTGCCAGTAAGAGAGGGATAACGAACACTGAAGCTTTCTTT. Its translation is CASKRGITNTEAFF.

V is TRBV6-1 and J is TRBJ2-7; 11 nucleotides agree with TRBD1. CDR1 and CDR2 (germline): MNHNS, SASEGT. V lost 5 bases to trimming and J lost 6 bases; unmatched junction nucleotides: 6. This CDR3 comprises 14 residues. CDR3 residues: CASSSGTGGFEQYF. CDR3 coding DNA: TGTGCCAGCAGTTCCGGGACAGGGGGTTTCGAGCAGTACTTC.

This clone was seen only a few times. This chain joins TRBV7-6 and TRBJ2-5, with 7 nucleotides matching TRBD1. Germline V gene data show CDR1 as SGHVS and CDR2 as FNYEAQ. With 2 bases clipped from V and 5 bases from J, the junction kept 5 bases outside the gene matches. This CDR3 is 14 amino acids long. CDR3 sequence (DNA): TGTGCCAGCAGCTTAAATACAGGGGCGGAGACCCAGTACTTC. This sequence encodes CASSLNTGAETQYF.

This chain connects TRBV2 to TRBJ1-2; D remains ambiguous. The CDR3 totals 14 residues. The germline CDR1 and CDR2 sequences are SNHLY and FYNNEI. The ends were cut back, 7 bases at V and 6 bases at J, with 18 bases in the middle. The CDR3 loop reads CASNKDTKLHGYTF. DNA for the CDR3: TGTGCCAGCAACAAAGACACCAAATTACATGGCTACACCTTC.

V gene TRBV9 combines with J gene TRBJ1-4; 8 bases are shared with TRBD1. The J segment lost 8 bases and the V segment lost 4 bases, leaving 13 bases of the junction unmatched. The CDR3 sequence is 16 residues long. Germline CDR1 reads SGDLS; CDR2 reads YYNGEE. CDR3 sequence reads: CASSPGQGRVREKLFF. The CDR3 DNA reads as TGTGCCAGCAGCCCTGGACAGGGCAGGGTACGGGAAAAACTGTTTTTT.

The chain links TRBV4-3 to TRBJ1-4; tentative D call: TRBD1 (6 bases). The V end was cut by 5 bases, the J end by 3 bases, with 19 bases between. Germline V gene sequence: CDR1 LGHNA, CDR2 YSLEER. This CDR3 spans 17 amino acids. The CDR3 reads CASSTLAGAESNEKLFF. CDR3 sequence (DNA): TGCGCCAGCAGCACCCTGGCAGGGGCTGAGTCTAATGAAAAACTGTTTTTT.

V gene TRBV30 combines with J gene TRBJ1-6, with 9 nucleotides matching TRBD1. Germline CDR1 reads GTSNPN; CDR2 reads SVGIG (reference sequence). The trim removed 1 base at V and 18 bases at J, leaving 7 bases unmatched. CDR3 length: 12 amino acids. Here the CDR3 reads CAWSGETGGNHF. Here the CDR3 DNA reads TGTGCCTGGAGTGGGGAGACAGGGGGGAACCACTTT.

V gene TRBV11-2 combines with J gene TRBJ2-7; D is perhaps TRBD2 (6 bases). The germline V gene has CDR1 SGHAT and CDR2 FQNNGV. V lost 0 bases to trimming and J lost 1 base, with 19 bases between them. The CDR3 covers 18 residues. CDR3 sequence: CASSLDRVPSATSYEQYF. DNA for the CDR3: TGTGCCAGCAGCTTAGATCGGGTTCCTAGCGCGACTTCCTACGAGCAGTACTTC. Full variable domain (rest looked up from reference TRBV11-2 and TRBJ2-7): EAGVAQSPRYKIIEKRQSVAFWCNPISGHATLYWYQQILGQGPKLLIQFQNNGVVDDSQLPKDRFSAERLKGVDSTLKIQPAKLEDSAVYLCASSLDRVPSATSYEQYFGPGTRLTVT.

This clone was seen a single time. The CDR3 protein is CSAPFRVEAFF. The CDR3 DNA follows: TGCAGTGCCCCATTCAGGGTTGAAGCTTTCTTT. The chain employs TRBV20-1 and TRBJ1-1, with D possibly TRBD1 on 5 matching bases. The CDR3 runs to 11 residues. The germline CDR1 and CDR2 sequences are DFQATT and SNEGSKA (reference sequence). Trimming cost V 6 bases and J 7 bases, with 12 bases left between them.

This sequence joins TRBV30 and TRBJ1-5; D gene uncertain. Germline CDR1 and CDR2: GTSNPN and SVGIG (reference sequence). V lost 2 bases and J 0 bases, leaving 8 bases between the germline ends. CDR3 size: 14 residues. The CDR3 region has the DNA TGTGCCTGGAGTAGGATTTATAGCAATCAGCCCCAGCATTTT. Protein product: CAWSRIYSNQPQHF.